The 29 T cell receptor beta chains in this list originate from one sample, sequenced in a study of blood T cells in healthy people across ages. Next came a second PCR, run for roughly 6 to 11 cycles, which used a sample-barcoded 5' primer along with a J-beta primer mix. Using its own MiXCR run on the 5' RACE reads, TCRdb lists one record per CDR3 protein. The data hold 500,000 to 700,000 distinct CDR3 sequences, with roughly 30% observed a single time. The sequencing input was blood. Receptors were obtained from a woman aged 80 or over in good health.

This clonotype was seen ten or more times. This sequence joins TRBV5-1 and TRBJ2-1; 9 bases are shared with TRBD2. Germline assignment: CDR1 SGHRS and CDR2 YFSETQ. The CDR3 runs 15 residues. After removal of 1 base from V and 6 bases from J, the junction contained 5 bases not matched to a gene. In DNA form, the CDR3 reads TGCGCCAGCAGCTTGTCAGCGGGGGGCACCAATGAGCAGTTCTTC. Encoded protein: CASSLSAGGTNEQFF.

The rearrangement joins TRBV4-2 to TRBJ1-3; D is unresolved. CDR1 and CDR2 from the germline V gene are LGHNA and YNFKEQ. V was trimmed by 4 bases and J by 0 bases, leaving 10 bases between them. CDR3 length equals 15 residues. The CDR3 sequence: CASSRSPSSGNTIYF. As DNA, the CDR3 is TGTGCCAGCAGCCGGTCGCCAAGCTCTGGAAACACCATATATTTT.

This clonotype occurred many times. This chain connects TRBV9 to TRBJ2-5; no reliable D call. V was shortened by 3 bases and J by 4 bases, with 16 bases between the two germline ends. Germline V CDR1 and CDR2: SGDLS, YYNGEE. The CDR3 covers 15 residues. CDR3 nucleotide sequence: TGTGCCAGCAGCGCCGGACCTACCGGCGGAGAGACCCAGTACTTC. This encodes CASSAGPTGGETQYF.

The table lists this clonotype with many counts. This sequence joins TRBV5-8 and TRBJ2-1; 14 positions match TRBD2. Germline CDR1 reads SGHTS; CDR2 reads YDEGEE. CDR3 length equals 17 residues. V lost 5 bases, J lost 2 bases, and 6 bases stayed unmatched. The CDR3 loop reads CASSFGLAGGTYNEQFF. CDR3 in DNA: TGTGCCAGCAGTTTTGGACTAGCGGGGGGAACCTACAATGAGCAGTTCTTC.

Many counts were recorded for this clonotype. One end of the junction does not line up with germline, which may come from a read error. The genes are TRBV5-1 and TRBJ2-1, with 7 bases matching TRBD2. Germline-derived CDR1 and CDR2 are SGHRS and YFSETQ. The CDR3 spans 15 residues. The CDR3 DNA follows: TGTGCCAGCAGCTTAGCGGGTAGCTCCTACAATGAGCAGTTCTTC. It yields the protein CASSLAGSSYNEQFF.

This clonotype was recorded many times. The chain combines TRBV5-1 with TRBJ2-3; D unresolved. Deletions cut 0 bases from V and 3 bases from J, with 8 bases between. This CDR3 region has 14 residues. Looked up from germline, CDR1 is SGHRS and CDR2 is YFSETQ. The CDR3 DNA is TGCGCCAGCAGCTTGGGTAGCCCTACAGATACGCAGTATTTT. The encoded protein is CASSLGSPTDTQYF.

In its sample, this clonotype was seen many times. This chain uses TRBV9 with TRBJ1-6, with D possibly TRBD1 on 5 matching bases. This CDR3 comprises 16 residues. Germline CDR1 and CDR2: SGDLS and YYNGEE. Trimming took 3 bases from V and 0 from J, leaving 10 bases between them. CDR3 sequence (DNA): TGTGCCAGCAGCGACATAGACAGCTCCTATAATTCACCCCTCCACTTT. Protein product: CASSDIDSSYNSPLHF.

This clonotype was counted at least ten times. This chain connects TRBV30 to TRBJ1-2; D remains ambiguous. V was pared by 4 bases and J by 2 bases, with 8 bases between. Germline V gene sequence: CDR1 GTSNPN, CDR2 SVGIG (reference sequence). The CDR3 is 12 amino acids. CDR3 loop: CAWMLRNYGYTF. The DNA of the CDR3 is TGTGCCTGGATGTTACGGAACTATGGCTACACCTTC.

This clonotype was picked up many times. This chain connects TRBV20-1 to TRBJ2-5; 13 positions match TRBD2. V lost 0 bases to trimming and J lost 11 bases; unmatched junction nucleotides: 21. The CDR3 has 19 residues. Germline values: CDR1 DFQATT, CDR2 SNEGSKA (reference sequence). CDR3 coding DNA: TGCAGTGCTAGAGATTGGAGGGTACCCCCGGGACTAGCGGGGTTTGAGCAGTACTTC. Translation gives CSARDWRVPPGLAGFEQYF.

This clonotype was observed many times. The chain has TRBV28 and TRBJ2-3; TRBD1 is a possible D gene (6 bases). The CDR3 extends over 13 amino acids. Germline lookup yields CDR1 MDHEN and CDR2 SYDVKM. The V gene lost 5 bases and the J gene lost 6 bases, with 12 bases spanning the gap. CDR3 protein: CASSTQGSDTQYF. For the CDR3, the DNA is TGTGCCAGCAGTACCCAGGGGTCTGATACGCAGTATTTT.

Concerning this clonotype itself: This may be a read error, as it is one base from a much larger clone. The genes are TRBV7-9 and TRBJ2-3; TRBD2 agrees at 7 bases. V shed 5 bases, J shed 4 bases, and the junction held 12 bases outside the gene matches. Germline lookup yields CDR1 SEHNR and CDR2 FQNEAQ (reference sequence). The CDR3 spans 16 residues. For the CDR3, the DNA is TGTGCCAGCAGCCCAGTGACGGGGGGACGCGCAGATACGCAGTATTTT. This sequence encodes CASSPVTGGRADTQYF. The variable domain in full, with the rest retrieved from reference TRBV7-9 and TRBJ2-3, is DTGVSQNPRHKITKRGQNVTFRCDPISEHNRLYWYRQTLGQGPEFLTYFQNEAQLEKSRLLSDRFSAERPKGSFSTLEIQRTEQGDSAMYLCASSPVTGGRADTQYFGPGTRLTVL.

This clonotype was seen a single time. This could be a read error, since a much larger clone is one nucleotide away. The chain recombines TRBV7-6 with TRBJ2-5, with 7 bases fitting TRBD2. In germline, CDR1 is SGHVS, CDR2 FNYEAQ. The CDR3 has 13 residues. This CDR3 is CVSGGGPQKTQYF. CDR3 DNA: TGTGTCAGCGGCGGGGGACCCCAGAAGACCCAGTACTTC.

This clonotype was seen repeatedly, ten times or more. The V call is TRBV25-1, the J call TRBJ2-5; tentative D call: TRBD2 (7 bases). This CDR3 has 14 residues. V lost 3 bases, J lost 4 bases, and 12 bases lay in between. CDR1 MGHDK and CDR2 SYGVNS come from the germline V gene. The CDR3 sequence: CASSEGGLLETQYF. The CDR3 region has the DNA TGTGCCAGCAGTGAGGGGGGGCTCTTAGAGACCCAGTACTTC.

In this sample, this clonotype turned up a few times. A much bigger clone sits one base away, suggesting this may be a read error. J is TRBJ2-6 and V is TRBV5-1, with TRBD1 as a possible D gene (6 bases). CDR3 length equals 17 residues. CDR1 SGHRS and CDR2 YFSETQ come from the germline V gene. CDR3 protein: CASSPTGMSSGANVRTF. CDR3 coding DNA: TGCGCCAGCAGCCCGACAGGCATGTCCTCTGGGGCCAACGTCCGGACTTTC.

This clonotype was seen a few times. CDR3 sequence reads: CASSLGIGTRVRTDTQYF. CDR3 nucleotides: TGTGCCAGCAGTTTAGGGATTGGTACTAGGGTGCGCACAGATACGCAGTATTTT. The V call is TRBV12-3 or TRBV12-4, the J call TRBJ2-3; TRBD2 might be the D (5 bases). The CDR3 consists of 18 residues. V was cut by 1 base and J by 1 base, with 18 bases left in between.

This chain links TRBV6-5 with TRBJ2-7, with TRBD1 matching over 8 bases. V shed 6 bases and J 3 bases; nucleotides not matched to a gene: 7. Germline V gene data show CDR1 as MNHEY and CDR2 as SVGAGI. The CDR3 length is 14 residues. CDR3 sequence: CASRRGQAVYEQYF. CDR3 in DNA: TGTGCCAGCAGGAGGGGACAGGCGGTCTACGAGCAGTACTTC.

This clonotype was observed a handful of times. This sequence may be a read error, since a much larger clone differs from it by one base. CDR3 in amino acids: CASSPGQGWNEQYF. CDR3 nucleotide sequence: TGTGCCAGCAGCCCGGGACAGGGGTGGAATGAGCAGTACTTC. V and J are TRBV7-3 and TRBJ2-7; 10 nucleotides match TRBD1. Trimming removed 5 bases from V and 7 bases from J; junction bases left unmatched: 8. Germline V gene sequence: CDR1 SGHTA, CDR2 FQGTGA. CDR3 length equals 14 residues.

This clonotype came up many times. J is TRBJ1-2 and V is TRBV6-5; the D is unclear. The CDR3 has 13 amino acids. In germline, CDR1 is MNHEY, CDR2 SVGAGI. V was trimmed by 6 bases and J by 4 bases, leaving 12 bases between them. CDR3 amino acids: CASRPDPLYGYTF. Here the CDR3 DNA reads TGTGCCAGCAGGCCAGATCCCCTCTATGGCTACACCTTC.

This clonotype was observed at least ten times. The J gene is TRBJ2-2, the V gene TRBV7-6; no firm D call. V gave up 0 bases and J gave up 1 base, with 3 bases separating them. CDR1 is SGHVS and CDR2 is FNYEAQ in the germline V gene. The CDR3 sequence is 14 residues long. As DNA, the CDR3 is TGTGCCAGCAGCTTAGCCAGGAACACCGGGGAGCTGTTTTTT. This translates into CASSLARNTGELFF. Variable domain in full (rest from reference TRBV7-6 and TRBJ2-2): GAGVSQSPRYKVTKRGQDVALRCDPISGHVSLYWYRQALGQGPEFLTYFNYEAQQDKSGLPNDRFSAERPEGSISTLTIQRTEQRDSAMYRCASSLARNTGELFFGEGSRLTVL.

This clonotype was observed many times. The gene calls are TRBV20-1 and TRBJ2-7; D is perhaps TRBD2 (6 bases). CDR1 DFQATT and CDR2 SNEGSKA come from the germline V gene (reference sequence). The CDR3 runs 16 residues. Trimming cost V 1 base and J 2 bases, with 18 bases left between them. CDR3 sequence: CSARALLGGGTYEQYF. DNA for the CDR3: TGCAGTGCTAGAGCCCTCCTTGGGGGAGGTACCTACGAGCAGTACTTC.

In this sample, this clonotype turned up a few times. The V call is TRBV5-5, the J call TRBJ1-2; 7 bases match TRBD1. This CDR3 region has 15 residues. The V gene's germline CDR1 is SGHKS and CDR2 YYEKEE (reference sequence). The ends lost 1 base at V and 2 bases at J; junction bases unmatched: 5. CDR3: CASSLIRDSNYGYTF. Here the CDR3 DNA reads TGTGCCAGCAGCTTGATCCGGGACAGCAACTATGGCTACACCTTC.

This clonotype was detected only a few times. The chain uses TRBV10-3 and TRBJ1-1; TRBD1 matches at 8 bases. V dropped 11 bases and J dropped 6; count of bases not matched to a gene: 8. The CDR3 length is 12 residues. Germline V gene data show CDR1 as ENHRY and CDR2 as SYGVKD. CDR3 nucleotides: TGTGCCGCTGGACAGGGTTTTTCTGAAGCTTTCTTT. Amino acids: CAAGQGFSEAFF.

This clonotype has at least ten counts. The chain has TRBV27 and TRBJ2-2; maybe TRBD2 (5 bases). CDR3 size: 12 residues. CDR1 is MNHEY and CDR2 is SMNVEV in the germline V gene (reference sequence). V lost 6 bases and J 4 bases, leaving 6 bases between the germline ends. The CDR3 nucleotides are TGTGCCAGCAGCCGGGGCACCGGGGAGCTGTTTTTT. Protein sequence: CASSRGTGELFF.

Many counts were recorded for this clonotype. The chain employs TRBV29-1 and TRBJ2-7; D may be TRBD1 or TRBD2 (5 bases each). Trimming took off 4 bases at V and 1 base at J, with 20 bases between the two ends. Germline-derived CDR1 and CDR2 are SQVTM and ANQGSEA. The CDR3 extends over 16 amino acids. In nucleotides, the CDR3 is TGCAGCGTTGTAAAGTCGGTGGGGACCCAGTCCTACGAGCAGTACTTC. Its translation is CSVVKSVGTQSYEQYF.

This chain links TRBV29-1 with TRBJ2-4; no reliable D call. This CDR3 is built from 16 residues. V lost 0 bases to trimming and J lost 0 bases, with 12 bases between them. Germline V lookup: CDR1 SQVTM, CDR2 ANQGSEA. The CDR3 nucleotides read TGCAGCGTTGAAGATCATGCTGGTAGAGCCAAAAACATTCAGTACTTC. As protein: CSVEDHAGRAKNIQYF.

This sequence joins TRBV7-9 and TRBJ1-1, with D unclear. CDR3 size: 14 residues. Germline V CDR1 and CDR2: SEHNR, FQNEAQ (reference sequence). The germline V and J ends were trimmed by 3 bases and 1 base, with 9 bases remaining between them. The DNA for the CDR3 is TGTGCCAGCAGCTTGGGTTCGCAGAACACTGAAGCTTTCTTT. Translating it yields CASSLGSQNTEAFF.

The table lists this clonotype with many counts. V and J are TRBV5-1 and TRBJ2-7; TRBD1 matches at 9 bases. There are 14 residues in the CDR3. V lost 4 bases to trimming and J lost 5 bases; unmatched junction nucleotides: 7. Per the germline V gene, CDR1 is SGHRS and CDR2 is YFSETQ. The CDR3, as DNA: TGCGCCAGCAGCCACCGGGACAGGGCCGACGAGCAGTACTTC. As protein: CASSHRDRADEQYF.

Worth noting for this clonotype: This sequence may be a read error, since a much larger clone differs from it by one base. The CDR3 sequence: CASSVVEFGNEQYF. CDR3 sequence (DNA): TGTGCCAGCAGCGTAGTGGAATTTGGCAATGAGCAGTACTTC. The chain has TRBV9 and TRBJ2-7; D is unresolved. V gave up 0 bases and J gave up 7 bases, with 14 bases separating them. Germline V gives CDR1 SGDLS, CDR2 YYNGEE. This CDR3 is built from 14 residues.

This clonotype has only a few counts. This chain links TRBV6-5 with TRBJ1-1; D call uncertain. V gave up 2 bases and J gave up 1 base, with 8 bases separating them. Germline CDR1 reads MNHEY; CDR2 reads SVGAGI. The CDR3 length is 14 residues. CDR3 bases: TGTGCCAGCAGTTACGCCCGGGGGAACACTGAAGCTTTCTTT. Translation: CASSYARGNTEAFF.